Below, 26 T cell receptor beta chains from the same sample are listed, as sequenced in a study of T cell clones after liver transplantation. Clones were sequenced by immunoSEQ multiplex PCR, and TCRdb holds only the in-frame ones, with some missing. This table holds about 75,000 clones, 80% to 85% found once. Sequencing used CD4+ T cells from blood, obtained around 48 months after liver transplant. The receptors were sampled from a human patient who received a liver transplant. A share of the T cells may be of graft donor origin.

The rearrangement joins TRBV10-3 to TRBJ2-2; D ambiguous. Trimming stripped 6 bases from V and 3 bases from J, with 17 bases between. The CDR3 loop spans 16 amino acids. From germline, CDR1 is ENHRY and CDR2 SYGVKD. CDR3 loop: CAISDWSEKDTGELFF. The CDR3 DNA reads TGTGCCATCAGCGATTGGTCAGAAAAGGACACCGGGGAGCTGTTTTTT.

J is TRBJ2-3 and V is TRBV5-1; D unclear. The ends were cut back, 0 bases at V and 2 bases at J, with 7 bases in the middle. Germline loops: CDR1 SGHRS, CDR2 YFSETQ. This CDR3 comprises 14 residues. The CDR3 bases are TGCGCCAGCAGCTTGGATGGCACCACAGATACGCAGTATTTT. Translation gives CASSLDGTTDTQYF. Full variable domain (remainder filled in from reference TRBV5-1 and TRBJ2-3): KAGVTQTPRYLIKTRGQQVTLSCSPISGHRSVSWYQQTPGQGLQFLFEYFSETQRNKGNFPGRFSGRQFSNSRSEMNVSTLELGDSALYLCASSLDGTTDTQYFGPGTRLTVL.

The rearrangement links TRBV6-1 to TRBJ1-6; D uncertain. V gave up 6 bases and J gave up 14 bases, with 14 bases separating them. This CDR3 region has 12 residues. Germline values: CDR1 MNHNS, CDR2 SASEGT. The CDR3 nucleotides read TGTGCCAGCAGGCCTCCCCAGGCGGCCCTCCACTTT. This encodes CASRPPQAALHF.

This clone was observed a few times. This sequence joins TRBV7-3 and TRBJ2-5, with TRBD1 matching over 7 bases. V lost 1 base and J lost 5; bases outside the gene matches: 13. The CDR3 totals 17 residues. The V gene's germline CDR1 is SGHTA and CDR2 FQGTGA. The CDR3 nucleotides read TGTGCCAGCAGCTTAATCGGAAGGGGGCTTTTTGGGGAGACCCAGTACTTC. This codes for CASSLIGRGLFGETQYF.

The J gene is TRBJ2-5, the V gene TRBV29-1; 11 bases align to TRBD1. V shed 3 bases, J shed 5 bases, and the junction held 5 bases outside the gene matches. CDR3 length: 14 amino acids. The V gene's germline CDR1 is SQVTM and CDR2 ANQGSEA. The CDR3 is CSVDMDRGPETQYF. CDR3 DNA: TGCAGCGTTGATATGGACAGGGGGCCCGAGACCCAGTACTTC.

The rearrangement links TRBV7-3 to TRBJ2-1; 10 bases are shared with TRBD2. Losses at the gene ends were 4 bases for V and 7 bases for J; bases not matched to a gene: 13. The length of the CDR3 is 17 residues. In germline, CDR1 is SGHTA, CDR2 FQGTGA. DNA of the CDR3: TGTGCCAGCAGCTCAACTACTTTAGCGGGAGGTCTTAATGAGCAGTTCTTC. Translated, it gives CASSSTTLAGGLNEQFF.

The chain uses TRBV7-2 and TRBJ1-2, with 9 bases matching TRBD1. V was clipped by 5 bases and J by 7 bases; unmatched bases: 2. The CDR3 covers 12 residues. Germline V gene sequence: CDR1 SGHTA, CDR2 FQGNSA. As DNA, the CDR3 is TGTGCCAGCAGCGGACAGGGGTTTGGCTACACCTTC. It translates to CASSGQGFGYTF.

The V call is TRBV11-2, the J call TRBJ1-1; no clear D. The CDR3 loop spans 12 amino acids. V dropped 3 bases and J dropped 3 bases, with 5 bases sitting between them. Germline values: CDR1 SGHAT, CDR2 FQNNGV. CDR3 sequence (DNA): TGTGCCAGCAGCTTCCGGGACACTGAAGCTTTCTTT. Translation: CASSFRDTEAFF.

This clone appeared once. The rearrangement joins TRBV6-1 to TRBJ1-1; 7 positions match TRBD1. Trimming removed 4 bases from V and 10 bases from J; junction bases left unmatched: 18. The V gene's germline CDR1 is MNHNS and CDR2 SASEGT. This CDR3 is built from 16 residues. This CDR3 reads CASSAKGAGLQERAFF. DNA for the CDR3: TGTGCCAGCAGTGCGAAGGGGGCCGGGCTCCAGGAAAGAGCTTTCTTT.

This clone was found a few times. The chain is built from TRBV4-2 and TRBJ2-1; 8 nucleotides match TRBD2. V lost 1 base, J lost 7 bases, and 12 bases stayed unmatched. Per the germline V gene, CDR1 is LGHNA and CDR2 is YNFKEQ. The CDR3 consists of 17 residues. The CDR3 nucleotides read TGTGCCAGCAGCCAAGGGTTCGGGGGGGCGATTAGGAATGAGCAGTTCTTC. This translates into CASSQGFGGAIRNEQFF.

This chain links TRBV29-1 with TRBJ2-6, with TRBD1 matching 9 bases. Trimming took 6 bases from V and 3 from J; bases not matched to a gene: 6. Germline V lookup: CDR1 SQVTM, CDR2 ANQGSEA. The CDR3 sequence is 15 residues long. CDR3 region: CSVEGQGNGANVLTF. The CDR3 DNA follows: TGCAGCGTCGAGGGACAGGGTAATGGGGCCAACGTCCTGACTTTC. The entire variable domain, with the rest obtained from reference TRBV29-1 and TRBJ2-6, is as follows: SAVISQKPSRDICQRGTSLTIQCQVDSQVTMMFWYRQQPGQSLTLIATANQGSEATYESGFVIDKFPISRPNLTFSTLTVSNMSPEDSSIYLCSVEGQGNGANVLTFGAGSRLTVL.

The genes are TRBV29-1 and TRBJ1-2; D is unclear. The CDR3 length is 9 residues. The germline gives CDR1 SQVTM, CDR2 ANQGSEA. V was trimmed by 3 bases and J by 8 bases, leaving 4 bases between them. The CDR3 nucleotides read TGCAGCGTTGACCCAGGCTACACCTTC. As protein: CSVDPGYTF.

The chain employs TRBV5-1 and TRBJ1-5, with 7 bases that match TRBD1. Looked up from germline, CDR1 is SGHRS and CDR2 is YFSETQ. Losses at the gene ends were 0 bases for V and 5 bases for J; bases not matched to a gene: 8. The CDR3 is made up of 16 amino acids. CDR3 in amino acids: CASSLEGGDAYQPQHF. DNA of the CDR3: TGCGCCAGCAGCTTGGAAGGGGGCGATGCGTATCAGCCCCAGCATTTT.

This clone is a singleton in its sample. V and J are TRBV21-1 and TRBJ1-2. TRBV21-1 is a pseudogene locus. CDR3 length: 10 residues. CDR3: CASRLSGYTF. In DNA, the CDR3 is TGTGCCAGCAGGCTCTCTGGCTACACCTTC.

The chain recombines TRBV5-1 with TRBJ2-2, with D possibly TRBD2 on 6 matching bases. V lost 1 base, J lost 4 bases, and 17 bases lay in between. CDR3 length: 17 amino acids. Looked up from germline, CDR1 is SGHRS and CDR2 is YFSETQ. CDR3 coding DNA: TGCGCCAGCAGCTTGAGAGCGTTCGGGGGATCCACCGGGGAGCTGTTTTTT. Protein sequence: CASSLRAFGGSTGELFF.

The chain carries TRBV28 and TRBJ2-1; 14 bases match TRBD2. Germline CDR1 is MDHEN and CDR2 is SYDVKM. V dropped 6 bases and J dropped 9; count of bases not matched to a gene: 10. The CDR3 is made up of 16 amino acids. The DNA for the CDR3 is TGTGCCAGCAGCCAGGGACTAGCGGGAGTTCGGGGTGAGCAGTTCTTC. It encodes CASSQGLAGVRGEQFF.

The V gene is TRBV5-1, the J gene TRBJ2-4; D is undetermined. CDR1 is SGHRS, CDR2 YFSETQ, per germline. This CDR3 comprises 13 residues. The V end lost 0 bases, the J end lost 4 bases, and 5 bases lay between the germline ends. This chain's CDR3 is CASSLATKNIQYF. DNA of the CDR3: TGCGCCAGCAGCTTGGCCACAAAAAACATTCAGTACTTC.

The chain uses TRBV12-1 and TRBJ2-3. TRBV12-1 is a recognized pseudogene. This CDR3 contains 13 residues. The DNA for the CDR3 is TGTGCCAGCAGCTCCACGCCCACAGATACGCAGTATTTT. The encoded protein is CASSSTPTDTQYF.

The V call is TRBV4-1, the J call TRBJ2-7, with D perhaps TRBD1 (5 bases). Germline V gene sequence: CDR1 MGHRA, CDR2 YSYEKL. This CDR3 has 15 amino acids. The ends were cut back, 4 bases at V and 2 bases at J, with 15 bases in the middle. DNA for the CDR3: TGCGCCAGCAGCCCAACGCTTAGGGGCACCTACGAGCAGTACTTC. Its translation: CASSPTLRGTYEQYF.

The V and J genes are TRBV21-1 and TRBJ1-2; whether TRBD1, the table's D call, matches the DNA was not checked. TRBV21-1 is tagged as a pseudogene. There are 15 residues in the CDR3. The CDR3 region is CASSWQTGGTYGYTF. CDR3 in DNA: TGTGCCAGCAGCTGGCAGACAGGGGGGACCTATGGCTACACCTTC.

The CDR3 here is CASSLGTGIRHTEAFF. In nucleotides, the CDR3 is TGTGCCAGCAGCTTAGGGACAGGGATAAGGCACACTGAAGCTTTCTTT. The chain recombines TRBV5-4 with TRBJ1-1; 9 bases align to TRBD1. From germline, CDR1 is SGHNT and CDR2 YYREEE (reference sequence). The CDR3 extends over 16 amino acids. With 2 bases clipped from V and 3 bases from J, the junction kept 8 bases outside the gene matches.

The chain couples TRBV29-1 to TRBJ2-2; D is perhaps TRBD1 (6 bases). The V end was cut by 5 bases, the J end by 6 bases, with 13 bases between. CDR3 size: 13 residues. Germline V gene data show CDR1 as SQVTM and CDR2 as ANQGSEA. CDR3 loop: CSVTTGGSGELFF. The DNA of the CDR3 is TGCAGCGTTACGACAGGAGGATCCGGGGAGCTGTTTTTT.

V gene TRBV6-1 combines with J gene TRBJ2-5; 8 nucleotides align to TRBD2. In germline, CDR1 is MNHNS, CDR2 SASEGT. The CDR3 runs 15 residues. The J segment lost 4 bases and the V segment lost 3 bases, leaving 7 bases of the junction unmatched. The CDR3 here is CASSDRPGGGETQYF. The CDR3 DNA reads TGTGCCAGCAGTGATAGGCCGGGGGGGGGAGAGACCCAGTACTTC.

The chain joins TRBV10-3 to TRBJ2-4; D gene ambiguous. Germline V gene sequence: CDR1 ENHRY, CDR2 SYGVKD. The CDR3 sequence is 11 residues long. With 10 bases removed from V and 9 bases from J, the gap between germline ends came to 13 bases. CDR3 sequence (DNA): TGTGCCACCGAAATGAAGGGCATTCAGTACTTC. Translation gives CATEMKGIQYF.

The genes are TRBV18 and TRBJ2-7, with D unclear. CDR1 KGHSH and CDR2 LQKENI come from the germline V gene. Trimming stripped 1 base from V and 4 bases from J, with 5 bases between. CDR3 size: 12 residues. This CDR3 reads CASSPRGYEQYF. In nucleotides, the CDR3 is TGTGCCAGCTCACCACGGGGTTACGAGCAGTACTTC.

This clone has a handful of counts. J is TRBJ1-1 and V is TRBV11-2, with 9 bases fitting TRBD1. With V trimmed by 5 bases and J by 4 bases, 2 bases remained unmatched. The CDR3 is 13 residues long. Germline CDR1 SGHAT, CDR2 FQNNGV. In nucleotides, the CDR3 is TGTGCCAGCAGCCTGACAGGGGGCACTGAAGCTTTCTTT. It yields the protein CASSLTGGTEAFF.